Included here is one T cell receptor (beta chain) sequence, with context. The sample comes from a study of cytomegalovirus exposure and HLA in healthy donors. Germline loops: CDR1 MGHDK, CDR2 SYGVNS. V gave up 4 bases and J gave up 0 bases, with 9 bases separating them. CDR3 length: 14 residues. Assay used: immunoSEQ multiplex PCR; TCRdb lists only in-frame clones, some missing. This sample has 70,000 to 85,000 clones, with 94% found just once. The V and J genes are TRBV25-1 and TRBJ1-1; perhaps TRBD1 as D (5 bases). The sequenced material came from PBMCs. The receptor's source is a woman between 18 and 30 years old in good health and CMV-seropositive. The CDR3 protein is CASSVNRLNTEAFF. The DNA of the CDR3 is TGTGCCAGCAGTGTGAACAGGTTGAACACTGAAGCTTTCTTT.